What follows are 13 T cell receptor beta chains derived from one specimen sequenced in a study of neurological immune-mediated disorders. TCRdb re-called the 5' RACE reads through MiXCR, storing one row per CDR3 protein. The sample lists just under 45,000 distinct CDR3 sequences; roughly a fifth were seen once. Documented time point: technical triplicate 3. The source material was PBMCs. Receptors originate from a man aged 55 to 70 with HTLV-1-associated myelopathy (HAM/TSP).

This clonotype was seen ten or more times. The V gene is TRBV5-1, the J gene TRBJ2-2; D may be TRBD1 (6 bases). CDR1 and CDR2 from the germline V gene are SGHRS and YFSETQ. This CDR3 region has 16 residues. The V gene lost 2 bases and the J gene lost 0 bases, with 11 bases spanning the gap. As DNA, the CDR3 is TGCGCCAGCAGCTTTCTGGGACAATCGAACACCGGGGAGCTGTTTTTT. This codes for CASSFLGQSNTGELFF.

By sample share, this clonotype is medium-sized (0.01 to 0.1%). The chain couples TRBV20-1 to TRBJ1-1, with unresolved D. CDR1 is DFQATT and CDR2 is SNEGSKA in the germline V gene (reference sequence). CDR3 length equals 12 residues. V was trimmed by 2 bases and J by 3 bases, leaving 7 bases between them. CDR3 region: CSARLFHTEAFF. CDR3 sequence (DNA): TGCAGTGCTAGACTTTTCCACACTGAAGCTTTCTTT.

This clonotype was counted many times. J is TRBJ2-1 and V is TRBV20-1; TRBD1 might be the D (5 bases). V was clipped by 2 bases and J by 1 base, with 9 bases between them. CDR1 and CDR2 from the germline V gene are DFQATT and SNEGSKA (reference sequence). The CDR3 consists of 14 residues. The CDR3 nucleotides are TGCAGTGCTAGAAGCAGGGCTTCCTACAATGAGCAGTTCTTC. It codes for CSARSRASYNEQFF.

This clonotype was detected many times. The CDR3 region is CASSLDLSSSGNTIYF. For the CDR3, the DNA is TGCGCCAGCAGCTTGGATCTGTCCTCCTCTGGAAACACCATATATTTT. J is TRBJ1-3 and V is TRBV5-1; D is ambiguous. V was pared by 0 bases and J by 0 bases, with 10 bases between. The CDR3 has 16 amino acids. Germline V gene sequence: CDR1 SGHRS, CDR2 YFSETQ.

This clonotype appeared many times. The chain is built from TRBV20-1 and TRBJ2-5; TRBD2 agrees at 13 bases. Germline V gives CDR1 DFQATT, CDR2 SNEGSKA (reference sequence). Trimming cost V 4 bases and J 1 base; bases outside gene matches: 12. The CDR3 has 18 residues. The CDR3 nucleotides read TGCAGTGCTAAAAAACTAGCGGGAGGGCCTATGTCCCAAGAGACCCAGTACTTC. This gives the protein CSAKKLAGGPMSQETQYF.

At least ten counts were recorded for this clonotype. The chain is built from TRBV11-3 and TRBJ2-1; 14 nucleotides line up with TRBD2. The trim removed 4 bases at V and 9 bases at J, leaving 8 bases unmatched. The V gene's germline CDR1 is SGHNT and CDR2 YENEEA. This CDR3 is built from 16 residues. CDR3 DNA sequence: TGTGCCAGCAGCTCTTCCGGGACTAGCGGGAGAGGTGAGCAGTTCTTC. Amino acid sequence: CASSSSGTSGRGEQFF.

The chain combines TRBV9 with TRBJ2-3; possibly TRBD2 for D (6 bases). The V gene lost 0 bases and the J gene lost 1 base, with 12 bases spanning the gap. The germline gives CDR1 SGDLS, CDR2 YYNGEE. This CDR3 spans 16 amino acids. CDR3 protein: CASSVDLTGGTDTQYF. CDR3 bases: TGTGCCAGCAGCGTAGACTTAACGGGAGGCACAGATACGCAGTATTTT. Full variable domain (outside the CDR3, taken from reference TRBV9 and TRBJ2-3): DSGVTQTPKHLITATGQRVTLRCSPRSGDLSVYWYQQSLDQGLQFLIQYYNGEERAKGNILERFSAQQFPDLHSELNLSSLELGDSALYFCASSVDLTGGTDTQYFGPGTRLTVL.

There are many counts of this clonotype. This chain links TRBV20-1 with TRBJ2-1; no firm D call. V lost 5 bases and J 5 bases, leaving 13 bases between the germline ends. CDR3 size: 13 residues. The germline V gene encodes CDR1 DFQATT and CDR2 SNEGSKA (reference sequence). The CDR3 sequence: CSAGFQVHNEQFF. The CDR3 DNA follows: TGCAGTGCTGGGTTTCAGGTACACAATGAGCAGTTCTTC.

This clonotype has at least ten counts. The chain couples TRBV6-5 to TRBJ1-2; 10 bases are shared with TRBD1. Germline loops: CDR1 MNHEY, CDR2 SVGAGI. Trimming removed 6 bases from V and 3 bases from J; junction bases left unmatched: 4. CDR3 length equals 14 residues. As DNA, the CDR3 is TGTGCCAGCAGACTAGGACAGGGGGACTATGGCTACACCTTC. It specifies CASRLGQGDYGYTF.

Many counts were recorded for this clonotype. The V and J genes are TRBV14 and TRBJ1-1, with 10 positions matching TRBD1. This CDR3 has 15 amino acids. V lost 4 bases to trimming and J lost 3 bases; unmatched junction nucleotides: 5. Looked up from germline, CDR1 is SGHDN and CDR2 is FVKESK. Here the CDR3 DNA reads TGTGCCAGCAGCCTCGGACAGGGGGATTACACTGAAGCTTTCTTT. This encodes CASSLGQGDYTEAFF.

This clonotype has ten or more counts. The chain employs TRBV6-5 and TRBJ2-1; possibly TRBD1 or TRBD2 for D (5 bases each). This CDR3 contains 14 residues. In germline, CDR1 is MNHEY, CDR2 SVGAGI. The ends were cut back, 0 bases at V and 6 bases at J, with 9 bases in the middle. CDR3 protein: CASSYSGVFNEQFF. The CDR3 DNA is TGTGCCAGCAGTTACTCGGGGGTATTCAATGAGCAGTTCTTC.

At least ten counts were recorded for this clonotype. The CDR3 loop is CASTPGGLSGELFF. The CDR3 DNA follows: TGTGCCAGCACCCCTGGAGGGTTGTCCGGGGAGCTGTTTTTT. The chain recombines TRBV12-3 or TRBV12-4 with TRBJ2-2, with a tentative D call TRBD2 (6 bases). V lost 7 bases, J lost 6 bases, and 15 bases lay in between. CDR3 length: 14 residues.

This clonotype was observed at least ten times. The chain carries TRBV28 and TRBJ1-4, with 12 bases that match TRBD1. Germline values: CDR1 MDHEN, CDR2 SYDVKM. This CDR3 has 17 amino acids. V trimming: 10 bases; J trimming: 0 bases; junction bases outside the gene matches: 9. In DNA, the CDR3 is TGTGCCATCTCCCGGGACAGGGGGCAATCAACTAATGAAAAACTGTTTTTT. Residues: CAISRDRGQSTNEKLFF.